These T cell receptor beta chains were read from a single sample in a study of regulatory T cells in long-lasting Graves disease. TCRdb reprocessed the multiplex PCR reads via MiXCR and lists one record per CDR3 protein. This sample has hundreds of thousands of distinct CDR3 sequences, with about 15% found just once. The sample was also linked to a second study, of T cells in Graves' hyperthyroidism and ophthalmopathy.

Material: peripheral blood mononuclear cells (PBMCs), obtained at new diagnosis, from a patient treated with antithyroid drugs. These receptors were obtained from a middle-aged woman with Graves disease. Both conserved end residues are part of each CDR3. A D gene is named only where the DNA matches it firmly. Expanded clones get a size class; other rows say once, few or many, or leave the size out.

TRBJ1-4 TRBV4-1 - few CASSQVMREKLFF TGCGCCAGCAGCCAAGTTATGAGGGAAAAACTGTTTTTT
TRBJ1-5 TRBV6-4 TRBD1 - CASSDFFGQGGNQPQHF TGTGCCAGCAGTGACTTCTTCGGACAGGGGGGCAATCAGCCCCAGCATTTT
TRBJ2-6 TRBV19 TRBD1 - CASSKLKDRFPSGANVLTF TGTGCCAGTAGTAAACTTAAGGACAGGTTCCCGTCTGGGGCCAACGTCCTGACTTTC
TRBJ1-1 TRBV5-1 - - CASSPSAGPNTEAFF TGCGCCAGCAGCCCCTCTGCAGGGCCGAACACTGAAGCTTTCTTT
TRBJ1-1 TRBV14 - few CAIYSFMNTEAFF TGTGCCATCTACAGTTTTATGAACACTGAAGCTTTCTTT
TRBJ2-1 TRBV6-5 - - CASSYSGGGLGNEQFF TGTGCCAGCAGTTACTCAGGTGGGGGCTTAGGGAATGAGCAGTTCTTC
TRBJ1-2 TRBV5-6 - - CASRGRGQAYGYTF TGTGCCAGCAGGGGGAGGGGTCAGGCCTATGGCTACACCTTC
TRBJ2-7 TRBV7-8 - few CASSGHGNYEQYF TGTGCCAGCAGCGGTCACGGTAACTACGAGCAGTACTTC
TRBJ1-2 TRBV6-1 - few CASTPISGEYGYTF TGTGCCAGCACTCCCATCTCAGGGGAATATGGCTACACCTTC
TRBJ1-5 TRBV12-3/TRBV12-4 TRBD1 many CASSLGQGGNQPQHF TGTGCCAGCAGTTTAGGACAGGGCGGCAATCAGCCCCAGCATTTT
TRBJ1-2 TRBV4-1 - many CASSQARAGYGYTF TGCGCCAGCAGCCAAGCCAGGGCAGGCTATGGCTACACCTTC
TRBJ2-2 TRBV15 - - CATSTASGELFF TGTGCCACCAGCACTGCCTCCGGGGAGCTGTTTTTT
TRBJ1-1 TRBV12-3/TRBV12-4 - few CASSFGEMATEAFF TGTGCCAGCAGTTTCGGGGAAATGGCCACTGAAGCTTTCTTT
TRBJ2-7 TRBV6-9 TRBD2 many CASSYSASGGANSYEQYF TGTGCCAGCAGTTACTCAGCCAGCGGGGGGGCAAACTCCTACGAGCAGTACTTC
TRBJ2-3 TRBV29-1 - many CSVVKAADTQYF TGCAGCGTTGTTAAGGCCGCAGATACGCAGTATTTT
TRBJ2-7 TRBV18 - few CASSNYRTKTSYEQYF TGTGCCAGCTCCAACTACAGAACTAAGACCTCCTACGAGCAGTACTTC
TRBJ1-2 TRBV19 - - CASSTGEIGGYTF TGTGCCAGTAGTACGGGGGAAATTGGTGGCTACACCTTC
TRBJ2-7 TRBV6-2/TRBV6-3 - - CASAGSNYEQYF TGTGCCAGCGCAGGTTCTAACTACGAGCAGTACTTC
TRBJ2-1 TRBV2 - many CASSDLQYNEQFF TGTGCCAGCAGTGACCTCCAATACAATGAGCAGTTCTTC
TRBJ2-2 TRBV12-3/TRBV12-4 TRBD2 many CASSLKAGPYTGELFF TGTGCCAGCAGTTTAAAAGCGGGGCCTTACACCGGGGAGCTGTTTTTT
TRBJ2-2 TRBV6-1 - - CASKTGANTGELFF TGTGCCAGCAAGACAGGCGCGAACACCGGGGAGCTGTTTTTT
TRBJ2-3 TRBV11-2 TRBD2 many CASSSRGGADTQYF TGTGCCAGCAGCTCCCGGGGGGGGGCAGATACGCAGTATTTT
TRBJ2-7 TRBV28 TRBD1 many CATRTGGTYEQYF TGTGCCACCCGGACAGGGGGGACCTACGAGCAGTACTTC
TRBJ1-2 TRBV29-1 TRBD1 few CSVLDREYGYTF TGCAGCGTCTTGGACAGGGAGTATGGCTACACCTTC
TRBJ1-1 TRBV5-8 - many CASSRRVEAFF TGTGCCAGCAGCCGACGGGTTGAAGCTTTCTTT
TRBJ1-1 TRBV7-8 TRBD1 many CASSRQGATEAFF TGTGCCAGCAGCCGACAGGGTGCCACTGAAGCTTTCTTT
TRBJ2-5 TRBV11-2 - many CASSFVGTQGLGETQYF TGTGCCAGCAGCTTCGTAGGGACACAGGGATTGGGCGAGACCCAGTACTTC